This TCR beta chain originates from a study of CD8+ T cells in alopecia areata. Cutaneous lymph nodes were pooled and cells sorted by CD4, CD8alpha, NKG2D, NKG2ACE and more. Germline CDR1 SGHDT, CDR2 FRDEAV. The CDR3 runs to 14 residues. Study-level findings and limits: TCR sharing across patients was less clear than in mice, possibly HLA-related. Clonality in lesional scalp, especially alopecia totalis/universalis, exceeded that of normal scalp. Normal-skin resident alphabeta T cells also appear among scalp sample sequences.

cDNA reverse transcribed from extracted RNA served as the sequencing template. Assay: immunoSEQ multiplex PCR; the TCRdb copy retains only in-frame clones and omits some. This repertoire holds around 290,000 clones, and none appear only once. This clone was seen a handful of times. Its target is not known. Gene names are the mouse ones. The CDR3 goes on 4 residues after the read ends, and that part is filled in from the germline J gene. Sequencing input: CD4+ T cells sorted from a lymph node. The V gene is TRBV14, the J gene TRBJ2-5; TRBD2 agrees at 14 bases. The TCR originated in a C3H/HeJ mouse with alopecia areata. This mouse strain has H2-k as its MHC haplotype. CDR3 bases read: TGTGCCAGTCGGGACTGGGGGGGCGCAGAC. Its translation: CASRDWGGAD. The CDR3 as a whole reads CASRDWGGADTQYF.